Each of the 17 T cell receptor beta chains below was sequenced from the same sample in a study of blood T cell repertoires in COVID-19. Profiled with immunoSEQ multiplex PCR; TCRdb holds only in-frame clones, not every one. The sample yields about 45,000 clones, roughly 90% seen once. The source material was peripheral blood. The receptors originated from a man in his 70s with active COVID-19.

The chain carries TRBV6-6 and TRBJ1-1, with unresolved D. Per germline, CDR1 MNHNY and CDR2 SVGAGI (reference sequence). V lost 2 bases, J lost 5 bases, and 9 bases lay in between. This CDR3 has 13 residues. Here the CDR3 reads CASSYETITEAFF. CDR3 bases: TGTGCCAGCAGTTACGAAACTATTACTGAAGCTTTCTTT.

Comments on this clone: This CDR3 is also generated by other DNA sequences in the sample. The V gene is TRBV15, the J gene TRBJ2-4; D is uncertain. Looked up from germline, CDR1 is LNHNV and CDR2 is YYDKDF (reference sequence). The CDR3 consists of 15 residues. Trimming removed 0 bases from V and 0 bases from J, with 6 bases in between. CDR3 in amino acids: CATSRDPVAKNIQYF. CDR3 nucleotides: TGTGCCACCAGCAGAGATCCAGTAGCCAAAAACATTCAGTACTTC.

The chain links TRBV7-2 to TRBJ1-3, with D unresolved. This CDR3 is built from 15 residues. Germline V gives CDR1 SGHTA, CDR2 FQGNSA. V was clipped by 2 bases and J by 0 bases, with 8 bases between them. CDR3 protein: CASSLQATSGNTIYF. CDR3 DNA sequence: TGTGCCAGCAGCTTACAGGCAACCTCTGGAAACACCATATATTTT.

This rearrangement joins TRBV27 to TRBJ2-7; D is perhaps TRBD2 (5 bases). The germline CDR1 and CDR2 sequences are MNHEY and SMNVEV (reference sequence). The ends were cut back, 2 bases at V and 5 bases at J, with 19 bases in the middle. This CDR3 region has 16 residues. The CDR3 is CASSLRRRRHIDEQYF. CDR3 DNA sequence: TGTGCCAGCAGTTTACGGCGGAGGAGGCATATCGACGAGCAGTACTTC.

V is TRBV25-1 and J is TRBJ1-2; D call uncertain. Trimming shortened V by 4 bases and J by 4 bases, and 13 bases separated the two germline ends. Per germline, CDR1 MGHDK and CDR2 SYGVNS. The CDR3 has 14 residues. The CDR3 region has the DNA TGTGCCAGCAGTGCTCCCAGGCCCCCCTATGGCTACACCTTC. It is translated as CASSAPRPPYGYTF.

The chain uses TRBV27 and TRBJ2-7; D gene unclear. V lost 2 bases, J lost 3 bases, and 8 bases lay in between. CDR3 length equals 13 residues. CDR1 is MNHEY and CDR2 is SMNVEV in the germline V gene (reference sequence). The CDR3 reads CASSLGQIYEQYF. CDR3 bases: TGTGCCAGCAGTTTAGGGCAAATCTACGAGCAGTACTTC.

This clone has only one observation. The V call is TRBV4-1, the J call TRBJ2-7; TRBD2 agrees at 8 bases. Per the germline V gene, CDR1 is MGHRA and CDR2 is YSYEKL. With V trimmed by 0 bases and J by 2 bases, 6 bases remained unmatched. The CDR3 runs to 16 residues. For the CDR3, the DNA is TGCGCCAGCAGCCAAGATCGCAGCGGGAGTCCCTACGAGCAGTACTTC. This codes for CASSQDRSGSPYEQYF.

J is TRBJ2-5 and V is TRBV29-1; 7 bases align to TRBD1. CDR1 is SQVTM and CDR2 is ANQGSEA in the germline V gene. J gave up 2 bases and V 6 bases, and 9 bases lay outside the gene matches. This CDR3 has 14 amino acids. The CDR3 region is CSVTGRGVQETQYF. CDR3 in DNA: TGCAGCGTGACAGGGCGTGGGGTACAAGAGACCCAGTACTTC.

The chain uses TRBV28 and TRBJ2-2; 10 bases map to TRBD2. Trimming took 7 bases from V and 4 from J; bases not matched to a gene: 6. CDR3 length: 15 amino acids. CDR1 and CDR2 (germline): MDHEN, SYDVKM. The CDR3 DNA sequence: TGTGCCAGCACCGGGAGCGGGGGGGCCACCGGGGAGCTGTTTTTT. Amino acid sequence: CASTGSGGATGELFF.

V gene TRBV19 combines with J gene TRBJ1-5; D unresolved. V was trimmed by 8 bases and J by 3 bases, leaving 11 bases between them. The CDR3 has 13 residues. Germline CDR1 reads LNHDA; CDR2 reads SQIVND (reference sequence). This CDR3 is CASRGGNNQPQHF. CDR3 sequence (DNA): TGTGCCAGTCGGGGAGGGAACAATCAGCCCCAGCATTTT.

This chain links TRBV11-2 with TRBJ2-7; 8 positions agree with TRBD2. V lost 2 bases, J lost 0 bases, and 3 bases stayed unmatched. The CDR3 sequence is 15 residues long. Germline CDR1 is SGHAT and CDR2 is FQNNGV. This CDR3 reads CASSLSSGRSYEQYF. CDR3 nucleotide sequence: TGTGCCAGCAGCTTATCTAGCGGGCGCTCCTACGAGCAGTACTTC. The variable domain in full, completed from reference TRBV11-2 and TRBJ2-7, reads EAGVAQSPRYKIIEKRQSVAFWCNPISGHATLYWYQQILGQGPKLLIQFQNNGVVDDSQLPKDRFSAERLKGVDSTLKIQPAKLEDSAVYLCASSLSSGRSYEQYFGPGTRLTVT.

The gene calls are TRBV4-2 and TRBJ2-3, with a possible D match to TRBD2 (7 bases). This CDR3 contains 14 residues. Germline assignment: CDR1 LGHNA and CDR2 YNFKEQ. Trimming pared 7 bases from V and 0 bases from J, leaving 11 bases between. Here the CDR3 reads CASMGGASTDTQYF. The CDR3 region has the DNA TGTGCCAGCATGGGGGGGGCAAGCACAGATACGCAGTATTTT.

As regards this clone: One junction end does not reproduce the germline sequence, and a read error may be involved. The chain has TRBV30 and TRBJ1-5, with a possible D match to TRBD1 (6 bases). Germline CDR1 reads GTSNPN; CDR2 reads SVGIG (reference sequence). There are 14 residues in the CDR3. In DNA form, the CDR3 reads TGTGCCTGGACTCCTCCGGGGGGCAAGCAGCCCCAGCATTTT. It is translated as CAWTPPGGKQPQHF.

The chain couples TRBV4-1 to TRBJ1-1, with a possible D match to TRBD1 (6 bases). CDR1 MGHRA and CDR2 YSYEKL come from the germline V gene. This CDR3 is built from 16 residues. V dropped 0 bases and J dropped 6 bases, with 17 bases sitting between them. In nucleotides, the CDR3 is TGCGCCAGCAGCCAAGAACTCCGGGGGGCTCGCTCTGAAGCTTTCTTT. Encoded protein: CASSQELRGARSEAFF.

The rearrangement uses TRBV5-1 and TRBJ1-1; 7 positions match TRBD1. Germline lookup yields CDR1 SGHRS and CDR2 YFSETQ. V shed 4 bases, J shed 1 base, and the junction held 7 bases outside the gene matches. This CDR3 region has 15 residues. The CDR3 loop is CASSRAGTENTEAFF. DNA for the CDR3: TGCGCCAGCAGCCGGGCCGGGACAGAGAACACTGAAGCTTTCTTT.

J is TRBJ2-1 and V is TRBV6-2 or TRBV6-3; 7 nucleotides match TRBD2. The CDR3 runs 16 residues. With V trimmed by 0 bases and J by 9 bases, 11 bases remained unmatched. Germline V gives CDR1 MNHEY, CDR2 SVGEGT. CDR3 sequence: CASSYSRLSGGTEQFF. The CDR3 DNA reads as TGTGCCAGCAGTTACTCGCGGCTATCGGGAGGCACTGAGCAGTTCTTC.

J is TRBJ2-7 and V is TRBV6-2 or TRBV6-3; D is unresolved. Germline V gene lookup returns CDR1 MNHEY and CDR2 SVGEGT. V lost 5 bases and J 3 bases, leaving 23 bases between the germline ends. This CDR3 has 17 amino acids. CDR3 sequence (DNA): TGTGCCAGCAGTCCCCCCTTTGTTCCAGTTCTTGTCTACGAGCAGTACTTC. This encodes CASSPPFVPVLVYEQYF.